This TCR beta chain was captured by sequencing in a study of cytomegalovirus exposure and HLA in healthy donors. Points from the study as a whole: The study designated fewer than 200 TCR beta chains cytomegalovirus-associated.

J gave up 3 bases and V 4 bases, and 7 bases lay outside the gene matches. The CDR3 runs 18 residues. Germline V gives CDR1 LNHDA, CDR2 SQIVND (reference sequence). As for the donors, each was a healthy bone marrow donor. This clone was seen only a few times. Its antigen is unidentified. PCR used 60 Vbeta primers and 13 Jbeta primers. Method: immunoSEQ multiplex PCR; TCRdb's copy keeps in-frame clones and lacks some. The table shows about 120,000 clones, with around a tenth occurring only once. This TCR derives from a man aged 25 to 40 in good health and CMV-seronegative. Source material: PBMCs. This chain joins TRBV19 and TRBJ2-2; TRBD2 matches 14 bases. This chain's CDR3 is CASSTYPGLAGDTGELFF. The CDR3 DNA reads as TGTGCCAGTAGTACCTACCCGGGACTAGCGGGAGACACCGGGGAGCTGTTTTTT.